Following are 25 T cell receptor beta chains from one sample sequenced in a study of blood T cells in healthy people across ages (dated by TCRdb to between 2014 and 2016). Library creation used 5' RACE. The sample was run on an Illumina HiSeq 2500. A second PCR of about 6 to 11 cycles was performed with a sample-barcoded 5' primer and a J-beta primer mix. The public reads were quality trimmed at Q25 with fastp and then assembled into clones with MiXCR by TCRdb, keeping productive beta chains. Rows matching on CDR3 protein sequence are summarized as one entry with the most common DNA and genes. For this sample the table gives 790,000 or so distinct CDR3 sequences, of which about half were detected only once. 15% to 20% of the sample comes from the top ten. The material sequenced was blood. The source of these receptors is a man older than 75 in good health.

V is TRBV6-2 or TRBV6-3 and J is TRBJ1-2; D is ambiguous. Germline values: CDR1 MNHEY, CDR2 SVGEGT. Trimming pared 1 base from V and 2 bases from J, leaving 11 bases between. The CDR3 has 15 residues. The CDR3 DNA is TGTGCCAGCAGTTACTTTTCGGAAATCAACTATGGCTACACCTTC. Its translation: CASSYFSEINYGYTF.

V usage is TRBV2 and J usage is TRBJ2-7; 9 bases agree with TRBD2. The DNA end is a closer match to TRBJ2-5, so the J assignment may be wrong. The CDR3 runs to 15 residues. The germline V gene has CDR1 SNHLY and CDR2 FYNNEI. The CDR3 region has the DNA TGTGCCAGCAGTCTCTTGGGACTAGCCACCGAGACCCAGTACTTC. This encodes CASSLLGLATETQYF.

Written as DNA, the CDR3 is TGTGCCAGCACCAAGCTGGGCCTAGCGGGAGCTGGGGCCAACGTCCTGACTTTC. It translates to CASTKLGLAGAGANVLTF. This chain connects TRBV11-3 to TRBJ2-6, with 10 bases aligning to TRBD2. V was clipped by 7 bases and J by 2 bases; unmatched bases: 11. The CDR3 runs 18 residues. Germline V gene sequence: CDR1 SGHNT, CDR2 YENEEA.

The CDR3 here is CSARDPSGNRETQYF. DNA for the CDR3: TGCAGTGCTAGAGATCCTAGCGGAAACAGGGAGACCCAGTACTTC. The J gene is TRBJ2-5, the V gene TRBV20-1; TRBD2 aligns across 7 bases. Germline values: CDR1 DFQATT, CDR2 SNEGSKA (reference sequence). This CDR3 region has 15 residues. The J segment lost 5 bases and the V segment lost 0 bases, leaving 9 bases of the junction unmatched.

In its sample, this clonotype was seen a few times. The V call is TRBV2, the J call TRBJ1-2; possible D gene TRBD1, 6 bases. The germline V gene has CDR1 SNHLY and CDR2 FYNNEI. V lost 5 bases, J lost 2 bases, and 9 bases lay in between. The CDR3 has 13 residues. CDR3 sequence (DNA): TGTGCCAGCAGTAGGGGGAGGAACTATGGCTACACCTTC. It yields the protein CASSRGRNYGYTF.

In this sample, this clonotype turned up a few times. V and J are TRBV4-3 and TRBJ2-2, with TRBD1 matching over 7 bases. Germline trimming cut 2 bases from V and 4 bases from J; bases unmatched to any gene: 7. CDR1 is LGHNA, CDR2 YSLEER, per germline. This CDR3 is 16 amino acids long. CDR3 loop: CASSQMRGRSTGELFF. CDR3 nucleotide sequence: TGCGCCAGCAGCCAAATGAGGGGGCGAAGCACCGGGGAGCTGTTTTTT.

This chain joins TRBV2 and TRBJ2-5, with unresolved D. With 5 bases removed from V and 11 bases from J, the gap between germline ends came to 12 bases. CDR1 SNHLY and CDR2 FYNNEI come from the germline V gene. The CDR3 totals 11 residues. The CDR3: CASSSDVRQYF. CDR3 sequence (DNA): TGTGCCAGCAGTTCGGACGTTCGGCAGTACTTC.

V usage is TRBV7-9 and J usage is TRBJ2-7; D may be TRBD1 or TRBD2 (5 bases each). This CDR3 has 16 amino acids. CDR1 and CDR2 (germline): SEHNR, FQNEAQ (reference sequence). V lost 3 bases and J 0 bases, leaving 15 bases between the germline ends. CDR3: CASSFRTGTVSYEQYF. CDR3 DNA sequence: TGTGCCAGCAGCTTCCGCACCGGGACCGTCTCCTACGAGCAGTACTTC.

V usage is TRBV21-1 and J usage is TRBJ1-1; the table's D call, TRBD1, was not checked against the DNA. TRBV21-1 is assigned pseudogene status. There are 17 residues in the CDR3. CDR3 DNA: TGTGCCAGCAGAGACCGACAGGGGGCGGGGGTAAAAACTGAAGCTTTCTTT. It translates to CASRDRQGAGVKTEAFF.

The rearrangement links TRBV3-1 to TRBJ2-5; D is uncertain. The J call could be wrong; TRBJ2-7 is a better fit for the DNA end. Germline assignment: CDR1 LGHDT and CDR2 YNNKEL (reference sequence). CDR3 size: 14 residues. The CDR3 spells CASSQARVVYEQYF. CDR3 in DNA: TGTGCCAGCAGCCAAGCACGGGTTGTCTACGAGCAGTACTTC.

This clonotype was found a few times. The CDR3 loop reads CSASPWDPREGTQYF. The CDR3, as DNA: TGCAGTGCTAGTCCCTGGGACCCAAGAGAAGGGACCCAGTACTTC. The chain couples TRBV20-1 to TRBJ2-5, with D possibly called TRBD1 or TRBD2 (5 bases each). Germline values: CDR1 DFQATT, CDR2 SNEGSKA (reference sequence). Trimming pared 3 bases from V and 7 bases from J, leaving 21 bases between. The CDR3 has 15 amino acids.

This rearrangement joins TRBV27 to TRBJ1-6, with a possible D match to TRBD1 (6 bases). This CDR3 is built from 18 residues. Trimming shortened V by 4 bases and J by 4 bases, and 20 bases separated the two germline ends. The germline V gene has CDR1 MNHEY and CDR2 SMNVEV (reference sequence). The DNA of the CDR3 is TGTGCCAGCAGTTGGTCCCCGGAGAGGGGGAAATATAATTCACCCCTCCACTTT. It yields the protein CASSWSPERGKYNSPLHF.

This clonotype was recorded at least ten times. As DNA, the CDR3 is TGTGCCAGCAGCGTAGGTCCCACAGATACGCAGTATTTT. Its protein product is CASSVGPTDTQYF. V gene TRBV9 combines with J gene TRBJ2-3; D is ambiguous. CDR1 is SGDLS and CDR2 is YYNGEE in the germline V gene. The ends were cut back, 0 bases at V and 2 bases at J, with 4 bases in the middle. The CDR3 spans 13 residues.

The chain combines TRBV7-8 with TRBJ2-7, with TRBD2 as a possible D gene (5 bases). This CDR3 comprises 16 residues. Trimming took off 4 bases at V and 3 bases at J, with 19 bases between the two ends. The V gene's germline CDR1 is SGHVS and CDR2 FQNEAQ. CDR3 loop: CASSSSLRGRNYEQYF. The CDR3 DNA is TGTGCCAGCAGCTCCTCCCTGCGCGGGCGGAACTACGAGCAGTACTTC.

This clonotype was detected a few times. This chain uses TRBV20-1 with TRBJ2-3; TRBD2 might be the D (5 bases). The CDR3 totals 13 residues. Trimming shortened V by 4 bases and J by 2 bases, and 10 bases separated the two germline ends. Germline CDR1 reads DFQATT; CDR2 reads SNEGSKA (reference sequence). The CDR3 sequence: CSAMSGFTDTQYF. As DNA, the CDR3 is TGCAGTGCTATGAGCGGTTTCACAGATACGCAGTATTTT.

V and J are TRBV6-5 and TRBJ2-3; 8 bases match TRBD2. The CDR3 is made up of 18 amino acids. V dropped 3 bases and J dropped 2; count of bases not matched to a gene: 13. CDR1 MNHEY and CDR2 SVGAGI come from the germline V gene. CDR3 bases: TGTGCCAGCAGTTATAGCTTGGGGACTAGACGACCCACAGATACGCAGTATTTT. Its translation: CASSYSLGTRRPTDTQYF.

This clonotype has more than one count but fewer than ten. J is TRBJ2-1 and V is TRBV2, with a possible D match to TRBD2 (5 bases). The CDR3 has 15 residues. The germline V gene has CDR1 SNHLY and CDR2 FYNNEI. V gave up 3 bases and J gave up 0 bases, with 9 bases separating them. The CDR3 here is CASSDEGSSYNEQFF. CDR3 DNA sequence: TGTGCCAGCAGTGATGAGGGAAGCTCCTACAATGAGCAGTTCTTC.

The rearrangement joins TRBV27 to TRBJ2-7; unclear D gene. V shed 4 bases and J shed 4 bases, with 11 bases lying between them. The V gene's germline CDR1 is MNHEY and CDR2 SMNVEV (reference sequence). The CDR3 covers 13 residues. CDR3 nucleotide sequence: TGTGCCAGCAGTTCGATGACCCGGTACGAGCAGTACTTC. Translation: CASSSMTRYEQYF.

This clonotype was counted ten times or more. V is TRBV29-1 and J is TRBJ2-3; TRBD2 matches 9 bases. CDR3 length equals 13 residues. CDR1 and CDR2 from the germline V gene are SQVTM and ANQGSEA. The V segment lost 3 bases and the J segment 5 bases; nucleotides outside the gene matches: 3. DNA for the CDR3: TGCAGCGTTGATGCGGGAGGGGGAGATACGCAGTATTTT. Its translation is CSVDAGGGDTQYF.

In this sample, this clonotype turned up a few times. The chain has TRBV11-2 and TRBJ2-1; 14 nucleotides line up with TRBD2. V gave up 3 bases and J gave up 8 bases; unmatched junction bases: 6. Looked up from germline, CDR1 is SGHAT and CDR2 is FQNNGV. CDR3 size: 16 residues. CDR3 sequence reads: CASSLGTSGSFYEQFF. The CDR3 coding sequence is TGTGCCAGCAGCTTGGGGACTAGCGGGAGTTTCTATGAGCAGTTCTTC. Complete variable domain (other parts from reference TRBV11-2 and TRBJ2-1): EAGVAQSPRYKIIEKRQSVAFWCNPISGHATLYWYQQILGQGPKLLIQFQNNGVVDDSQLPKDRFSAERLKGVDSTLKIQPAKLEDSAVYLCASSLGTSGSFYEQFFGPGTRLTVL.

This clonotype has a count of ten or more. The CDR3 region is CASSPLAGGSTDTQYF. The DNA for the CDR3 is TGCGCCAGCAGCCCACTAGCGGGAGGGAGCACAGATACGCAGTATTTT. The chain recombines TRBV5-1 with TRBJ2-3; the match to TRBD2 covers 13 bases. Germline V gives CDR1 SGHRS, CDR2 YFSETQ. This CDR3 region has 16 residues. Trimming cost V 4 bases and J 0 bases; bases outside gene matches: 2.

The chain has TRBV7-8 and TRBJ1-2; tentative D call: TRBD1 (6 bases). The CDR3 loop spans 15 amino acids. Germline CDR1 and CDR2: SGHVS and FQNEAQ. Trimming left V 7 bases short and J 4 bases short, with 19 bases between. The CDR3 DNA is TGTGCCAGCACCGAACTAGGGGGGGATCGCTATGGCTACACCTTC. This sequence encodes CASTELGGDRYGYTF.

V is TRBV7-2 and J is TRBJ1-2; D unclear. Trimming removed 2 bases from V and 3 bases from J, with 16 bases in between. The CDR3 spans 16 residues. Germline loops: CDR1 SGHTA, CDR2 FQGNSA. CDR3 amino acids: CASSLYPGIADYGYTF. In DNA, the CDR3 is TGTGCCAGCAGCTTATATCCCGGAATTGCTGACTATGGCTACACCTTC.

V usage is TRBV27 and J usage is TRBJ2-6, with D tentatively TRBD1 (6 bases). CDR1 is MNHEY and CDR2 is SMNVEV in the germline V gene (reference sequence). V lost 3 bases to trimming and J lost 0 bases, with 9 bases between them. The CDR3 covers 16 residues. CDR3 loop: CASSFQGSSGANVLTF. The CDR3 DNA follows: TGTGCCAGCAGTTTCCAGGGGAGCTCTGGGGCCAACGTCCTGACTTTC.

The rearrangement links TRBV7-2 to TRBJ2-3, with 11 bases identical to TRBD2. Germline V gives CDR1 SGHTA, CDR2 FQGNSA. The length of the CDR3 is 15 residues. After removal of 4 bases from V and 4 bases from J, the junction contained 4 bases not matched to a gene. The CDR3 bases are TGTGCCAGCAGCTCTGTAGCGGGGGGGGCAGATACGCAGTATTTT. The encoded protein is CASSSVAGGADTQYF.